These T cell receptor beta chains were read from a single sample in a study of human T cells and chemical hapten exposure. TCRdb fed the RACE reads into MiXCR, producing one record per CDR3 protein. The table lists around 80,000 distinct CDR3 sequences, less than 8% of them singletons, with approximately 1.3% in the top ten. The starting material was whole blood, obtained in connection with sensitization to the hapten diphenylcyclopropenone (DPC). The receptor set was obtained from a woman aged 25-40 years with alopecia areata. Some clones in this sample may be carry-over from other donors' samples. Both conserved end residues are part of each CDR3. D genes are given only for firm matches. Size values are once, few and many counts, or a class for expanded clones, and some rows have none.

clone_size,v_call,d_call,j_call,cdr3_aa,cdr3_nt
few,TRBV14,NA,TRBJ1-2,CASSQELYDRDPYSGGTYGYTF,TGTGCCAGCAGCCAAGAACTATACGACCGGGACCCCTACTCCGGGGGCACCTATGGCTACACCTTC
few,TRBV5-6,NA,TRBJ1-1,CASSWGHSEAFF,TGTGCCAGCAGCTGGGGCCATAGTGAAGCTTTCTTT
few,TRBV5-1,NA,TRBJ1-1,CASSSVPGPAATEAFF,TGCGCCAGCAGCTCGGTACCGGGACCGGCGGCAACTGAAGCTTTCTTT
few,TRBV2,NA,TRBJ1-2,CASSPSWSGRLIKDGYTF,TGTGCCAGCAGCCCCAGTTGGTCAGGGCGGCTAATAAAAGATGGCTACACCTTC
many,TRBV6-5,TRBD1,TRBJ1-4,CASRMTGQGTDYLFF,TGTGCCAGCAGAATGACGGGACAGGGAACGGATTATCTGTTTTTT
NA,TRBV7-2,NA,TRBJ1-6,CASSFDYNSPLHF,TGTGCCAGCAGCTTTGACTATAATTCACCCCTCCACTTT
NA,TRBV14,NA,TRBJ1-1,CASSQDRGTRAFF,TGTGCCAGCAGCCAAGATCGGGGGACTCGGGCTTTCTTT
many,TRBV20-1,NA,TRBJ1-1,CSARRTNTEAFF,TGCAGTGCTAGACGTACGAACACTGAAGCTTTCTTT
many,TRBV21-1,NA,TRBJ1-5,CASSTGGDQPQHF,TGTGCCAGCAGCACCGGGGGGGACCAGCCCCAGCATTTT
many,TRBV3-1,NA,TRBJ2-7,CASSFRASYEQYF,TGTGCCAGCAGCTTTAGAGCCAGCTACGAGCAGTACTTC
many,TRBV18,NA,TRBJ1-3,CASSPIEEGAAIYF,TGTGCCAGCTCACCAATCGAGGAGGGCGCGGCCATATATTTT
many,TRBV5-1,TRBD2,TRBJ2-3,CASSISGATDTQYF,TGCGCCAGCAGTATTAGCGGGGCCACAGATACGCAGTATTTT
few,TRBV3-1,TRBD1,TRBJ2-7,CASSSQKGQGANF,TGTGCCAGCAGCTCACAGAAGGGACAGGGGGCCAACTTC
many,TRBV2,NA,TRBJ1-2,CASSLGQEGYTF,TGTGCCAGCAGTCTAGGACAAGAGGGCTACACCTTC
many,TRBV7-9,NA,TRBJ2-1,CASSLPFNEQFF,TGTGCCAGCAGCTTACCGTTCAATGAGCAGTTCTTC
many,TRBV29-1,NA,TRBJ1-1,CSVAESTEAFF,TGCAGCGTTGCGGAGAGCACTGAAGCTTTCTTT
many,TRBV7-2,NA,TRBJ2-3,CASSLGANPDTQYF,TGTGCCAGCAGCTTAGGAGCTAACCCCGATACGCAGTATTTT
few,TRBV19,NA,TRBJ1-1,CASSGWGPVDTEAFF,TGTGCCAGTAGTGGTTGGGGTCCGGTTGACACTGAAGCTTTCTTT
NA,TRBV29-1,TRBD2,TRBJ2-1,CSVEEGLAANEQFF,TGCAGCGTTGAAGAGGGGCTAGCGGCTAATGAGCAGTTCTTC
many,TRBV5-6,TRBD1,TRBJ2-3,CASRPGQGRVADTQYF,TGTGCCAGCAGACCTGGACAGGGTAGGGTTGCAGATACGCAGTATTTT
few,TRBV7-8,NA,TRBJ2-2,CASSLEVRTTGELFF,TGTGCCAGCAGCTTAGAGGTCCGGACTACCGGGGAGCTGTTTTTT
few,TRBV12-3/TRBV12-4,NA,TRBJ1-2,CASSSQGNRYGYTF,TGTGCCAGCAGTTCCCAGGGAAACAGATATGGCTACACCTTC
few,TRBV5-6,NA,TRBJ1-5,CASSAGPMGGRGMSNQPQHF,TGTGCCAGCAGCGCGGGGCCAATGGGGGGGCGCGGGATGAGCAATCAGCCCCAGCATTTT
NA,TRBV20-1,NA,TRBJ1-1,CSAGDRTTNTEAFF,TGCAGTGCTGGAGATAGGACAACGAACACTGAAGCTTTCTTT
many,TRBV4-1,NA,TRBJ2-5,CASSQAGERETQYF,TGCGCCAGCAGCCAAGCAGGGGAAAGAGAGACCCAGTACTTC
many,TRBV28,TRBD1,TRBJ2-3,CASSLDYGQGLDTQYF,TGTGCCAGCAGTTTAGACTACGGACAGGGGTTGGATACGCAGTATTTT
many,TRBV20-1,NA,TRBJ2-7,CSARDPGRGSYEQYF,TGCAGTGCTAGAGACCCAGGACGGGGGTCCTACGAGCAGTACTTC
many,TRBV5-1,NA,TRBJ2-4,CASSLAGGDSAKNIQYF,TGCGCCAGCAGCTTGGCCGGAGGGGATTCTGCCAAAAACATTCAGTACTTC
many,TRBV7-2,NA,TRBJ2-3,CASSLVPSTDTQYF,TGTGCCAGCAGCTTAGTTCCTAGCACAGATACGCAGTATTTT
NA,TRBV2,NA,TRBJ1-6,CATISETGNSPLHF,TGTGCCACCATCTCTGAGACTGGGAATTCACCCCTCCACTTT
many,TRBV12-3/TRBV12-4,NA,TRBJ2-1,CASSLFSGDYNEQFF,TGTGCCAGCAGTTTATTTTCCGGGGACTACAATGAGCAGTTCTTC
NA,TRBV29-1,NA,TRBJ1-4,CSGEQGEKLFF,TGCAGCGGGGAACAGGGTGAAAAACTGTTTTTT
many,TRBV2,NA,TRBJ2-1,CASLQSYNEQFF,TGTGCCAGCTTACAAAGCTACAATGAGCAGTTCTTC
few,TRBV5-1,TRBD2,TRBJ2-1,CASSLVLAGGYEQFF,TGCGCCAGCAGCTTGGTTCTAGCGGGGGGTTATGAGCAGTTCTTC
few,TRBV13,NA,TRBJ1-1,CASSLIGLNFNTEAFF,TGTGCCAGCAGCTTAATCGGCCTCAATTTTAACACTGAAGCTTTCTTT
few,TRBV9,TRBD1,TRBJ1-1,CASSAGQGATAFF,TGTGCCAGCAGCGCTGGACAGGGGGCCACAGCTTTCTTT
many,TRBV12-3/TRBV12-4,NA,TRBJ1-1,CASSTWARGNTEAFF,TGTGCCAGCAGCACATGGGCTCGTGGAAACACTGAAGCTTTCTTT
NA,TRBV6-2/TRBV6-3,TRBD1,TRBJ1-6,CASSSGTGDSPLHF,TGTGCCAGCAGTTCCGGGACAGGGGATTCACCCCTCCACTTT
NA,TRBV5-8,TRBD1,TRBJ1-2,CASSLRDRGSNGYTF,TGTGCCAGCAGCTTACGGGACAGGGGAAGTAATGGCTACACCTTC
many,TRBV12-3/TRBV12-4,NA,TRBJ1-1,CASSQGAYTEAFF,TGTGCCAGCAGTCAGGGTGCGTACACTGAAGCTTTCTTT
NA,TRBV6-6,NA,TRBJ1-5,CASSYPGDFTQPQHF,TGTGCCAGCAGTTACCCGGGGGACTTTACGCAGCCCCAGCATTTT
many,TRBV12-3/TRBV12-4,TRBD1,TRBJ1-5,CASNQQGTNQPQHF,TGTGCCAGCAATCAACAGGGGACCAATCAGCCCCAGCATTTT